Shown below are 27 T cell receptor beta chains from a single sample sequenced in a study of T cell responses to AZD1222 COVID-19 vaccine. Only in-frame clones appear in the TCRdb table, and some are missing; sequencing was by immunoSEQ multiplex PCR. The sample lists roughly 140,000 clones, roughly 93% seen once, with approximately 9% in the top ten. The specimen comprised peripheral blood, sampled 28 days after the second AZD1222 dose. Every receptor here comes from an adult who received the AZD1222 COVID-19 vaccine.

This chain uses TRBV10-1 with TRBJ1-2; TRBD1 agrees at 11 bases. This CDR3 region has 15 residues. The V gene's germline CDR1 is WNHNN and CDR2 SYGVQD (reference sequence). V was pared by 6 bases and J by 7 bases, with 10 bases of the junction left unmatched. CDR3 nucleotide sequence: TGCGCCAGCAGCGGAACCCCCGGGACAGGGGGTGGCTACACCTTC. This codes for CASSGTPGTGGGYTF.

V gene TRBV19 combines with J gene TRBJ1-2, with 8 nucleotides matching TRBD1. With V trimmed by 6 bases and J by 2 bases, 14 bases remained unmatched. This CDR3 region has 17 residues. CDR1 and CDR2 from the germline V gene are LNHDA and SQIVND (reference sequence). CDR3: CASRAPGQASPNYGYTF. CDR3 sequence (DNA): TGTGCCAGTAGAGCTCCGGGACAGGCATCCCCCAACTATGGCTACACCTTC. Full variable domain (missing parts from reference TRBV19 and TRBJ1-2): DGGITQSPKYLFRKEGQNVTLSCEQNLNHDAMYWYRQDPGQGLRLIYYSQIVNDFQKGDIAEGYSVSREKKESFPLTVTSAQKNPTAFYLCASRAPGQASPNYGYTFGSGTRLTVV.

The rearrangement uses TRBV5-6 and TRBJ1-6; D may be TRBD1 (5 bases). The germline CDR1 and CDR2 sequences are SGHDT and YYEEEE. Trimming left V 5 bases short and J 13 bases short, with 16 bases between. The CDR3 contains 13 residues. The CDR3 region is CASSSRRGSPLHF. The CDR3 region has the DNA TGTGCCAGCAGTTCCCGGCGGGGCTCCCCCCTCCACTTT.

This chain joins TRBV15 and TRBJ1-5, with 8 bases identical to TRBD1. Germline V gene data show CDR1 as LNHNV and CDR2 as YYDKDF (reference sequence). The V and J ends lost 0 bases and 7 bases, in that order; junction bases with no gene match: 2. The CDR3 runs 14 residues. The CDR3 loop is CATSRDRGRQPQHF. DNA for the CDR3: TGTGCCACCAGCAGAGACAGGGGGCGACAGCCCCAGCATTTT.

This chain uses TRBV19 with TRBJ1-2, with 8 bases identical to TRBD1. The length of the CDR3 is 13 residues. The ends lost 6 bases at V and 8 bases at J; junction bases unmatched: 8. From germline, CDR1 is LNHDA and CDR2 SQIVND (reference sequence). Here the CDR3 DNA reads TGTGCCAGTAGACCGACAGGGGTCGAGGGCTACACCTTC. As protein: CASRPTGVEGYTF.

The chain recombines TRBV6-5 with TRBJ1-3; possible D gene TRBD1, 5 bases. CDR1 MNHEY and CDR2 SVGAGI come from the germline V gene. V was clipped by 3 bases and J by 0 bases, with 12 bases between them. There are 16 residues in the CDR3. The CDR3 region has the DNA TGTGCCAGCAGTTATTCAGGGACTGCCTCTGGAAACACCATATATTTT. It is translated as CASSYSGTASGNTIYF.

The chain links TRBV5-1 to TRBJ1-1; 9 bases line up with TRBD1. Germline V CDR1 and CDR2: SGHRS, YFSETQ. Losses at the gene ends were 4 bases for V and 3 bases for J; bases not matched to a gene: 7. CDR3 length: 15 residues. The DNA of the CDR3 is TGCGCCAGCAGCCTAACAGGGGGCGCGTACACTGAAGCTTTCTTT. Protein product: CASSLTGGAYTEAFF.

The chain has TRBV6-5 and TRBJ1-2; weak D call: TRBD1 (6 bases). Per germline, CDR1 MNHEY and CDR2 SVGAGI. This CDR3 contains 14 residues. Trimming cost V 7 bases and J 4 bases, with 16 bases left between them. The CDR3 DNA follows: TGTGCCAGCATAACGGGGGCGCAAGGCTATGGCTACACCTTC. This sequence encodes CASITGAQGYGYTF.

The V and J genes are TRBV7-2 and TRBJ2-7; D is unresolved. The CDR3 consists of 13 residues. Germline V lookup: CDR1 SGHTA, CDR2 FQGNSA. Trimming took off 3 bases at V and 6 bases at J, with 12 bases between the two ends. Here the CDR3 reads CASSFNQAAEQYV. CDR3 in DNA: TGTGCCAGCAGCTTCAACCAGGCGGCCGAGCAGTACGTC.

This clone is termed medium-sized. The same CDR3 is also encoded by other DNA sequences in this sample. This chain uses TRBV7-2 with TRBJ1-1, with a possible D match to TRBD1 (5 bases). The germline gives CDR1 SGHTA, CDR2 FQGNSA. V shed 7 bases and J shed 3 bases, with 12 bases lying between them. The CDR3 sequence is 13 residues long. The CDR3 loop is CASTAGGHTEAFF. CDR3 sequence (DNA): TGTGCCAGCACTGCGGGGGGACACACTGAAGCTTTCTTT.

This rearrangement joins TRBV30 to TRBJ1-5, with D hard to call. The CDR3 consists of 13 residues. CDR1 GTSNPN and CDR2 SVGIG come from the germline V gene (reference sequence). Trimming removed 0 bases at V and 5 bases at J, with 8 bases between. CDR3 residues: CAWSVAKYQPQHF. For the CDR3, the DNA is TGTGCCTGGAGTGTGGCGAAGTATCAGCCCCAGCATTTT.

V and J are TRBV10-3 and TRBJ1-2; unclear D gene. CDR3 size: 14 residues. The germline CDR1 and CDR2 sequences are ENHRY and SYGVKD. With 3 bases removed from V and 3 bases from J, the gap between germline ends came to 11 bases. The DNA for the CDR3 is TGTGCCATCAGTGAAGGTGCCGGGGACTATGGCTACACCTTC. Its protein is CAISEGAGDYGYTF.

This clone occurred once. This chain uses TRBV11-2 with TRBJ1-6; the match to TRBD1 covers 8 bases. The V and J ends lost 6 bases and 3 bases, in that order; junction bases with no gene match: 13. CDR1 and CDR2 (germline): SGHAT, FQNNGV. This CDR3 has 18 amino acids. CDR3 protein: CASSRMVRGLRYNSPLHF. In DNA, the CDR3 is TGTGCCAGCAGTCGTATGGTCAGGGGGCTACGCTATAATTCACCCCTCCACTTT.

This chain links TRBV27 with TRBJ1-6; D perhaps matches TRBD1 (6 bases). In germline, CDR1 is MNHEY, CDR2 SMNVEV (reference sequence). The V and J ends lost 5 bases and 2 bases respectively, with 13 bases between them. The CDR3 is 16 amino acids. CDR3 nucleotide sequence: TGTGCCAGCAGTCCGGACAGACCAACCTATAATTCACCCCTCCACTTT. Its protein is CASSPDRPTYNSPLHF.

In this sample, this clone turned up a few times. CDR3 in amino acids: CASSSRVTQTQYF. CDR3 sequence (DNA): TGTGCCAGCAGCTCCAGGGTCACACAGACCCAGTACTTC. This chain links TRBV7-7 with TRBJ2-5, with D possibly being TRBD1 (5 bases). The CDR3 runs to 13 residues. Per germline, CDR1 SSHAT and CDR2 FNYEAQ (reference sequence). Trimming pared 4 bases from V and 6 bases from J, leaving 12 bases between.

The count of this clone is one. The chain is built from TRBV28 and TRBJ1-2, with D unclear. This CDR3 has 14 residues. CDR1 is MDHEN and CDR2 is SYDVKM in the germline V gene. The germline V and J ends were trimmed by 4 bases and 3 bases, with 12 bases remaining between them. The CDR3 DNA follows: TGTGCCAGCAGTTCCGTGGACGGGGACTATGGCTACACCTTC. This codes for CASSSVDGDYGYTF.

This clone has just one count. The CDR3 bases are TGTGCCAGCAGTTCGACGGGTTGGGGCAAAGGTCAGCCCCAGCATTTT. As protein: CASSSTGWGKGQPQHF. The V and J genes are TRBV6-2 or TRBV6-3 and TRBJ1-5; D might be TRBD1 (5 bases). Germline V gives CDR1 MNHEY, CDR2 SVGEGT. Trimming cost V 4 bases and J 6 bases, with 19 bases left between them. The CDR3 length is 16 residues.

This clone is a singleton in its sample. The chain is built from TRBV10-1 and TRBJ1-2, with 7 bases lining up with TRBD1. Unmatched junction bases numbered 19, after V lost 0 bases and J lost 9 bases. This CDR3 has 18 amino acids. Germline V gene sequence: CDR1 WNHNN, CDR2 SYGVQD (reference sequence). The DNA for the CDR3 is TGCGCCAGCAGTGAGTCGGACACAGGGGAGCCCTTAAGTTTTTGCTACACCTTC. Translating gives CASSESDTGEPLSFCYTF.

CDR3 protein: CASSVGGAGQPQHF. CDR3 DNA: TGTGCCAGCAGCGTAGGCGGGGCCGGTCAGCCCCAGCATTTT. This chain joins TRBV9 and TRBJ1-5; the D gene is possibly TRBD1 (5 bases). The CDR3 is 14 residues long. The V gene lost 0 bases and the J gene lost 6 bases, with 10 bases spanning the gap. CDR1 SGDLS and CDR2 YYNGEE come from the germline V gene.

This rearrangement joins TRBV2 to TRBJ1-2, with D unclear. The CDR3 has 11 residues. The V end lost 7 bases, the J end lost 7 bases, and 10 bases lay between the germline ends. CDR1 SNHLY and CDR2 FYNNEI come from the germline V gene. The DNA for the CDR3 is TGTGCCAGCACTAGGGTTCTTGGCTACACCTTC. Its protein product is CASTRVLGYTF.

The V call is TRBV4-2, the J call TRBJ1-5; D not resolved. Germline V gives CDR1 LGHNA, CDR2 YNFKEQ. The CDR3 runs 13 residues. V was pared by 4 bases and J by 7 bases, with 11 bases between. The CDR3 region is CASSPYLTQPQHF. The CDR3, as DNA: TGTGCCAGCAGCCCCTATCTCACCCAGCCCCAGCATTTT.

The chain recombines TRBV28 with TRBJ1-2, with TRBD1 identical over 7 bases. The length of the CDR3 is 15 residues. V lost 1 base, J lost 4 bases, and 6 bases stayed unmatched. CDR1 is MDHEN, CDR2 SYDVKM, per germline. In DNA, the CDR3 is TGTGCCAGCAGTTTATCTCGGACAGGTGGCTATGGCTACACCTTC. Translating gives CASSLSRTGGYGYTF.

V is TRBV19 and J is TRBJ2-2; no firm D call. Trimming left V 5 bases short and J 7 bases short, with 23 bases between. CDR1 LNHDA and CDR2 SQIVND come from the germline V gene (reference sequence). The CDR3 is 17 residues long. The CDR3 reads CASSFLLSEFWRGELFF. CDR3 bases: TGTGCCAGTAGTTTCTTGCTTAGTGAGTTTTGGCGCGGGGAGCTGTTTTTT.

The rearrangement joins TRBV7-7 to TRBJ2-5, with 11 bases lining up with TRBD2. This CDR3 has 15 amino acids. The germline CDR1 and CDR2 sequences are SSHAT and FNYEAQ (reference sequence). The V gene end was trimmed by 5 bases and the J gene end by 6 bases; junction bases not matched to a gene: 8. CDR3 DNA: TGTGCCAGCAGCGGAGGACTAGCGGGTGTACAGACCCAGTACTTC. Translated, it gives CASSGGLAGVQTQYF.

The CDR3 sequence is CASLGWGAGEKLFF. In DNA form, the CDR3 reads TGTGCCAGCCTTGGATGGGGGGCTGGTGAAAAACTGTTTTTT. The chain has TRBV27 and TRBJ1-4; D may be TRBD1 (6 bases). The germline V gene has CDR1 MNHEY and CDR2 SMNVEV (reference sequence). The CDR3 runs to 14 residues. With 8 bases removed from V and 7 bases from J, the gap between germline ends came to 17 bases.

The chain couples TRBV10-3 to TRBJ2-2; 8 bases are shared with TRBD1. V gave up 2 bases and J gave up 4 bases; unmatched junction bases: 6. The germline CDR1 and CDR2 sequences are ENHRY and SYGVKD. The CDR3 is made up of 16 amino acids. The CDR3: CAISEGQGPSTGELFF. The CDR3 DNA reads TGTGCCATCAGTGAGGGACAGGGCCCATCCACCGGGGAGCTGTTTTTT.

This clone was seen a single time. The chain carries TRBV2 and TRBJ2-2, with 9 bases aligning to TRBD1. This CDR3 comprises 14 residues. With V trimmed by 6 bases and J by 5 bases, 4 bases remained unmatched. The germline gives CDR1 SNHLY, CDR2 FYNNEI. CDR3 in amino acids: CASSAGTGTGELFF. In DNA form, the CDR3 reads TGTGCCAGCAGCGCTGGGACAGGGACCGGGGAGCTGTTTTTT.